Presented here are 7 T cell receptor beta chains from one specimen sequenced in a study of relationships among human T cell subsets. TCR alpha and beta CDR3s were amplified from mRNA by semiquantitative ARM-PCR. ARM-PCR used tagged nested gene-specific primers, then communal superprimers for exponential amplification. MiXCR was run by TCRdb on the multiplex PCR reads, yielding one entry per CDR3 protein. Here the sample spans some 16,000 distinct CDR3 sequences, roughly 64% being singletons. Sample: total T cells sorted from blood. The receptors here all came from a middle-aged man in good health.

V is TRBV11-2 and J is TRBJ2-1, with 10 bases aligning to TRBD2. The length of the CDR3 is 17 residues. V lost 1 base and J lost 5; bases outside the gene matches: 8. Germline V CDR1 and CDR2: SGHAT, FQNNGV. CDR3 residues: CASSLGASGGLDNEQFF. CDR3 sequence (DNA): TGTGCCAGCAGCTTAGGGGCTAGCGGGGGACTGGACAATGAGCAGTTCTTC.

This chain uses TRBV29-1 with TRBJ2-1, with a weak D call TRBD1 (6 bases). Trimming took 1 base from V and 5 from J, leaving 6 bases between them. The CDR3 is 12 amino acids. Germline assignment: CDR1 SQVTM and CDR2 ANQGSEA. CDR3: CSVEGQDNEQFF. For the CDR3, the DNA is TGCAGCGTTGAAGGACAGGACAATGAGCAGTTCTTC.

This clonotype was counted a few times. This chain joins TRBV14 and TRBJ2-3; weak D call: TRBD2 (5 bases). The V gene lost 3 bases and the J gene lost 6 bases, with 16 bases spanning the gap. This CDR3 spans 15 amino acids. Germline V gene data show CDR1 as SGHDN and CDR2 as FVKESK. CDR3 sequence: CASSQALSRGDTQYF. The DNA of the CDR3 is TGTGCCAGCAGCCAGGCCCTCTCCCGAGGGGATACGCAGTATTTT. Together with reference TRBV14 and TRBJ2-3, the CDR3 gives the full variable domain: EAGVTQFPSHSVIEKGQTVTLRCDPISGHDNLYWYRRVMGKEIKFLLHFVKESKQDESGMPNNRFLAERTGGTYSTLKVQPAELEDSGVYFCASSQALSRGDTQYFGPGTRLTVL.

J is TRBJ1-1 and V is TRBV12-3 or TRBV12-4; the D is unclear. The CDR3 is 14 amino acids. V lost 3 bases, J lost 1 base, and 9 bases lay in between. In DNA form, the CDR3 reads TGTGCCAGCAGTTTGAGGCCAGGGAACACTGAAGCTTTCTTT. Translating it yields CASSLRPGNTEAFF.

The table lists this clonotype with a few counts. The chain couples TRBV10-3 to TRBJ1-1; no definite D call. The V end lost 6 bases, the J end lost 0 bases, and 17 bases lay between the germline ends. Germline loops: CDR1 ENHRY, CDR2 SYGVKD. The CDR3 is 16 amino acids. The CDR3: CAISPTDPGMNTEAFF. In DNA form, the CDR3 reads TGTGCCATCAGCCCGACGGACCCTGGGATGAACACTGAAGCTTTCTTT.

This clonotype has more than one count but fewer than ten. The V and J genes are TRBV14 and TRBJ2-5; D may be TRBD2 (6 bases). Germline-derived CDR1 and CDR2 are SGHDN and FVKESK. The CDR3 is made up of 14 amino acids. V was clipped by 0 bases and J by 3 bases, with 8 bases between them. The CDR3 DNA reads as TGTGCCAGCAGCCAAGAATTAGCGGAAGAGACCCAGTACTTC. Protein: CASSQELAEETQYF.

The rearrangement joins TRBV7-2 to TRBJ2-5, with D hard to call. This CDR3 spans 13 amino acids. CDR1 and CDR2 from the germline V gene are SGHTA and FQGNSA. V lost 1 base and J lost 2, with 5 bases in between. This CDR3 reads CASSLGGQETQYF. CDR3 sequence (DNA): TGTGCCAGCAGCTTAGGGGGTCAAGAGACCCAGTACTTC.